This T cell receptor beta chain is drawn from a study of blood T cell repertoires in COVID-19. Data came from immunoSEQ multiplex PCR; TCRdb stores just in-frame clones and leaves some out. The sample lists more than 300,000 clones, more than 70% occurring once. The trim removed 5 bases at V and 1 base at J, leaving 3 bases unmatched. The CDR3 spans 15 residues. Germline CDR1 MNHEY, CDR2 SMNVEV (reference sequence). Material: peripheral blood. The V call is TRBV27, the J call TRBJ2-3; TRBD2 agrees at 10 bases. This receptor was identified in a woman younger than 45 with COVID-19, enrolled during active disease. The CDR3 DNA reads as TGTGCCAGCAGTCCAGCGGGAGGGGGCACAGATACGCAGTATTTT. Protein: CASSPAGGGTDTQYF.